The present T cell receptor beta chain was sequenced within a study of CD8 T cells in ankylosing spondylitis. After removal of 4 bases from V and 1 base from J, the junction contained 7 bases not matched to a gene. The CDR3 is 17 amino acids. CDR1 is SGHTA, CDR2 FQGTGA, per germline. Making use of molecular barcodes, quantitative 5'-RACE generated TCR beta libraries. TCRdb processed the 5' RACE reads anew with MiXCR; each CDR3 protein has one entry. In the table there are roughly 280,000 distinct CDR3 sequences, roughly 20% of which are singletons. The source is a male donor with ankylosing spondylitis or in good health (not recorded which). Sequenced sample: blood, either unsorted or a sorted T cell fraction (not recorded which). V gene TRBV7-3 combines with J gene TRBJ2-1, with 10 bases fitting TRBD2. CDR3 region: CASSSVAGGGSYNEQFF. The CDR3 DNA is TGTGCCAGCAGCTCAGTAGCGGGAGGCGGATCCTACAATGAGCAGTTCTTC.